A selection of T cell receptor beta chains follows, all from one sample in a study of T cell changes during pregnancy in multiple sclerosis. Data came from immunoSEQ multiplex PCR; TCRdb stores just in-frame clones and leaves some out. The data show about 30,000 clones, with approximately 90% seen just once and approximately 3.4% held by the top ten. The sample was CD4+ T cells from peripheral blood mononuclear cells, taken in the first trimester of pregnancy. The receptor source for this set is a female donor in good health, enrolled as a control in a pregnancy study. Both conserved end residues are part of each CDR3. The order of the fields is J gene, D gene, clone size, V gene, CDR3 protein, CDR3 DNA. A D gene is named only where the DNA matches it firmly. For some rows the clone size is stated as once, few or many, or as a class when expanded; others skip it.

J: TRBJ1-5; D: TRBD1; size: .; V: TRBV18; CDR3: CASSSLQVGTDQPQHF; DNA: TGTGCCAGCTCATCCCTACAGGTTGGGACAGATCAGCCCCAGCATTTT
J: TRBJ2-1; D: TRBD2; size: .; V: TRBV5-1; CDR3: CASSAGLAGGSNNEQFF; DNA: TGCGCCAGCAGCGCCGGACTAGCGGGGGGGTCTAACAATGAGCAGTTCTTC
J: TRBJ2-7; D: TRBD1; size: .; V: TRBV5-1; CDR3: CASSSGFTGGPYEQYF; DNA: TGCGCCAGCAGCTCCGGATTTACAGGGGGTCCGTACGAGCAGTACTTC
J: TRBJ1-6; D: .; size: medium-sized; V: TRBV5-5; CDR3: CASSWAPSSYNSPLHF; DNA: TGTGCCAGCAGCTGGGCCCCAAGCTCCTATAATTCACCCCTCCACTTT
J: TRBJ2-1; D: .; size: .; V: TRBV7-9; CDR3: CASSALSYNEQFF; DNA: TGTGCCAGCAGCGCGTTGTCCTACAATGAGCAGTTCTTC
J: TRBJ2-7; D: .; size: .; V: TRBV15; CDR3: CATSRDLQGMGEQYF; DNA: TGTGCCACCAGCAGAGATCTGCAGGGGATGGGCGAGCAGTACTTC
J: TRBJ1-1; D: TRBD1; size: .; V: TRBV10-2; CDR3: CATGTGRTEAFF; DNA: TGCGCCACTGGGACAGGGCGAACTGAAGCTTTCTTT
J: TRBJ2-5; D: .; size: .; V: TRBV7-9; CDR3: CASSLSQGPETQYF; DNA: TGTGCCAGCAGCTTATCTCAGGGCCCGGAGACCCAGTACTTC
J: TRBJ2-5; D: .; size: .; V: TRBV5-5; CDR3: CASAKQESETQYF; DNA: TGTGCCAGCGCAAAGCAGGAATCGGAGACCCAGTACTTC
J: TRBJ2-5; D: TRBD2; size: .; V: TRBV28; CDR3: CASSSLGTSGRETQYF; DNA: TGTGCCAGCAGCTCCCTGGGAACTAGCGGGAGAGAGACCCAGTACTTC
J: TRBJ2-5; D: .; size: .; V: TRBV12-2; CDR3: CASRPVLSRGHQETQYF; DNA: TGTGCAAGTCGCCCCGTTCTTTCGCGGGGGCACCAAGAGACCCAGTACTTC
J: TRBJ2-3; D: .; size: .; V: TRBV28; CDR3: CASSFSGTDTQYF; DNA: TGTGCCAGCAGTTTCTCGGGCACAGATACGCAGTATTTT
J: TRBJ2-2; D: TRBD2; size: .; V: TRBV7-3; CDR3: CASSLTASGPGELFF; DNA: TGTGCCAGCAGCTTAACGGCTAGCGGACCCGGGGAGCTGTTTTTT
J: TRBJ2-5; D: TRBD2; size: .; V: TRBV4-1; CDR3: CASSRGLAGGPTQETQYF; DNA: TGCGCCAGCAGCCGGGGACTAGCGGGGGGGCCGACCCAAGAGACCCAGTACTTC
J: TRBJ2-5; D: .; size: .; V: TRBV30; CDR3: CAWSVNPTDDIPRTSLQETQYF; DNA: TGTGCCTGGAGTGTCAATCCGACTGATGATATTCCTCGCACTTCGCTCCAAGAGACCCAGTACTTC
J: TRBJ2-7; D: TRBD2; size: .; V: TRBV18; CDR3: CASSFVPASGRYEQYF; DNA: TGTGCCAGCTCATTCGTACCCGCTAGCGGGAGGTATGAGCAGTACTTC
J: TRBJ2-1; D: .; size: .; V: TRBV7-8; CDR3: CASSLGGVNEQFF; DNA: TGTGCCAGCAGCTTAGGGGGAGTAAATGAGCAGTTCTTC
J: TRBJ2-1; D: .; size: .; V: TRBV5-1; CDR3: CASSFQGALYNEQFF; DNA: TGCGCCAGCAGCTTTCAAGGGGCCCTCTACAATGAGCAGTTCTTC
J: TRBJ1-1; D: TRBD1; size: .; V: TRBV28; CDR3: CASIQQGHTEAFF; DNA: TGTGCCAGCATCCAACAGGGGCACACTGAAGCTTTCTTT
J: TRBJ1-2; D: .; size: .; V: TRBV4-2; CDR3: CASSQSSGYTF; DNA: TGTGCCAGCAGCCAATCTTCTGGCTACACCTTC
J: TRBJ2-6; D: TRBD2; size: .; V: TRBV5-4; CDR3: CASSYSGTGANVLTF; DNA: TGTGCCAGCAGCTATAGCGGGACTGGGGCCAACGTCCTGACTTTC
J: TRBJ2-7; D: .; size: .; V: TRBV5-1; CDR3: CASRGEARTEQYF; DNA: TGCGCCAGCCGCGGGGAAGCAAGGACCGAGCAGTACTTC
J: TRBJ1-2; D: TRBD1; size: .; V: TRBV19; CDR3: CASSISGQVGGYTF; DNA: TGTGCCAGTAGTATCTCCGGACAGGTCGGTGGCTACACCTTC
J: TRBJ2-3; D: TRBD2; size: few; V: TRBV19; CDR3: CASSIAGGGAGDTQYF; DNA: TGTGCCAGTAGTATAGCTGGCGGGGGGGCAGGAGATACGCAGTATTTT
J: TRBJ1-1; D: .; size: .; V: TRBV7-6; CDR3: CASSSGHSNTEAFF; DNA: TGTGCCAGCAGCTCGGGACACTCCAACACTGAAGCTTTCTTT
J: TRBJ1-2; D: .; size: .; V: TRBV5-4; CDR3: CASSFLQGNYGYTF; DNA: TGTGCCAGCAGCTTTCTCCAGGGGAACTATGGCTACACCTTC
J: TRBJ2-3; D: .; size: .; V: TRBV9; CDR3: CASSKEPGGTQYF; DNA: TGTGCCAGCAGCAAGGAGCCCGGAGGCACGCAGTATTTT
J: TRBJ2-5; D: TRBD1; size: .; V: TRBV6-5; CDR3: CASSYDEGAWTQYF; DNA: TGTGCCAGCAGTTACGACGAGGGGGCTTGGACCCAGTACTTC
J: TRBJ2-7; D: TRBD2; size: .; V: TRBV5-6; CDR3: CASSFRPGLADYSYEQYF; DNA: TGTGCCAGCAGCTTTCGGCCGGGACTAGCGGACTACTCCTACGAGCAGTACTTC
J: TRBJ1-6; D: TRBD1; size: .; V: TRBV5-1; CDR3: CASSLRTGNNSPLHF; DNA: TGCGCCAGCAGCCTACGGACAGGGAATAATTCACCCCTCCACTTT
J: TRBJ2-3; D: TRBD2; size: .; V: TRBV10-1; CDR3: CASSEPSGADTQYF; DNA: TGCGCCAGCAGTGAGCCTAGCGGTGCAGATACGCAGTATTTT
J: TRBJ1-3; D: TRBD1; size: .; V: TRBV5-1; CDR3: CASSLAGGLSGNTIYF; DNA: TGCGCCAGCAGCTTGGCAGGGGGCCTCTCTGGAAACACCATATATTTT
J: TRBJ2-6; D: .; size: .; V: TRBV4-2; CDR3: CASSPGGSGANVLTF; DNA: TGTGCCAGCAGCCCCGGGGGCTCTGGGGCCAACGTCCTGACTTTC
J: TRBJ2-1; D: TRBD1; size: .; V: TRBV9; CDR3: CASSASTGGARGGEQFF; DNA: TGTGCCAGCAGCGCAAGTACAGGGGGCGCAAGGGGTGGGGAGCAGTTCTTC
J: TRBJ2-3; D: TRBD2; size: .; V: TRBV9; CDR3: CASSPPSGAGTDTQYF; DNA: TGTGCCAGCAGCCCGCCAAGCGGGGCTGGCACAGATACGCAGTATTTT
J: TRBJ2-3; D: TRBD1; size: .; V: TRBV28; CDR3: CASSTGGSTDTQYF; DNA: TGTGCCAGCAGTACAGGGGGGAGCACAGATACGCAGTATTTT
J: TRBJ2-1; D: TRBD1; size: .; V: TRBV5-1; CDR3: CASSLRQGANEQFF; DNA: TGCGCCAGCAGCTTGAGGCAGGGGGCCAATGAGCAGTTCTTC